This T cell receptor beta chain was identified during a study of T-cell reconstitution after alpha-beta-depleted transplantation in children. Worth noting for this clonotype: Antigen: not known.

The library targeted TCRbeta and was prepared with unique molecular identifiers. Using its own MiXCR run on the PCR reads, TCRdb lists one record per CDR3 protein. The sample has 600,000 to 800,000 distinct CDR3 sequences; about an eighth are singletons. Broader study findings: Recipient T cells and thymic progenitors that survived were the source of the high TCRbeta diversity seen at day 60 in some patients. It was newly produced T cells that mostly accounted for T-cell counts and diversity one year after transplant. There were reportedly several hundred expanded graft clones from which alpha-beta T cells came about two months after transplant.

Unmatched junction bases numbered 13, after V lost 3 bases and J lost 7 bases. This CDR3 region has 18 residues. The input for sequencing was PBMCs, taken before TCRalphabeta/CD19-depleted stem cell transplant. The chain employs TRBV12-3 or TRBV12-4 and TRBJ2-5; the match to TRBD2 covers 14 bases. This receptor was obtained from a girl aged 2-9 years with congenital amegakaryocytic thrombocytopenia, due to receive a stem cell transplant. In DNA, the CDR3 is TGTGCCAGCAGTTTTGGGGCCGGGACTAGCGGGAGTGGTAGGACCCAGTACTTC. Amino acids: CASSFGAGTSGSGRTQYF.